This T cell receptor (beta chain) was found in a study of blood T cell repertoires in COVID-19 (dated by TCRdb to about 2020). With regard to the full study: Collaborator samples came from the United States, Italy and Spain and covered acute and convalescent phases of COVID-19. The sample metadata nearly always contained a de-identified subject ID, COVID-19 status, age in years and sex. Where available, HLA class I and class II types were obtained from metadata supplied by the sample provider rather than from assay-based typing. Samples came from the ongoing ImmuneRACE study (first 160 participants) plus 1,254 subjects from 6 global collaborators. The repertoires were released in a freely available public database intended as a resource for research on the immune response to SARS-CoV-2. Subjects who had been exposed to COVID-19, were actively infected with it, or had recovered from it provided the deeply sampled blood TCRbeta repertoires that made up the dataset. The prospective study material was composed of cDNA or gDNA derived from T cells, B-cell-depleted T cells, or PBMCs.

On this clone: The target of this receptor is not known. Base qualities are not provided; no much larger clone lies one nucleotide away.

The immunoSEQ Assay, a bias-controlled multiplex PCR, was used to amplify TCRbeta CDR3 regions from genomic DNA. Per the source publication's procedure: The number of nucleated cells in each sample was estimated by amplification of reference gene primers within the assay. Sequence reads were collapsed and filtered to measure the absolute abundance of every unique TCRbeta CDR3 rearrangement. Productive Simpson clonality was computed per sample as the square root of Simpson's diversity index over productive rearrangements. Held by TCRdb, this immuneACCESS table contains in-frame sequences only and omits some clones. Under half of the omission traces to an unresolved V gene where checked; the cause of the rest is unknown. D and trimming come from the DNA, and the V and J calls and clone size come from that table. Here the sample has approximately 150,000 clones; 70% to 90% occur a single time. The ten largest make up 2.5% to 4% of the sample.

Compared with germline, V lacks 2 bases and J lacks 5 bases; bases without a gene match: 5. The CDR3 contains 15 residues, cysteine and phenylalanine counted. The entry retains the CDR3 DNA only, 45 bases that are in frame from base 1. CDR1 is given as SGHTA and CDR2 as FQGTGA, both from the germline V gene. What the research found in general, with its limitations: How much clinical and demographic metadata was included differed by source and by participant, and the metadata was provided uncurated.

Collaborating institutions collected whole blood in K2EDTA tubes following their own protocols. For TCRbeta analysis, collaborator samples were shipped as frozen whole blood, as isolated PBMCs, or as DNA extracted from either sample type. Recombination joined TRBV7-3 with TRBJ2-3; 9 of the junction bases match TRBD2. The sample consisted of peripheral blood. The receptor was derived from a man between 65 and 85 years old with acute or convalescent COVID-19. The CDR3 reads as follows: CASSLGGRALDTQYF. The DNA reads TGTGCCAGCAGCTTAGGCGGGAGGGCCCTAGATACGCAGTATTTT. Reference TRBV7-3 and TRBJ2-3 proteins supply the regions before and after the CDR3; the full variable domain is: GAGVSQTPSNKVTEKGKYVELRCDPISGHTALYWYRQSLGQGPEFLIYFQGTGAADDSGLPNDRFFAVRPEGSVSTLKIQRTERGDSAVYLCASSLGGRALDTQYFGPGTRLTVL.